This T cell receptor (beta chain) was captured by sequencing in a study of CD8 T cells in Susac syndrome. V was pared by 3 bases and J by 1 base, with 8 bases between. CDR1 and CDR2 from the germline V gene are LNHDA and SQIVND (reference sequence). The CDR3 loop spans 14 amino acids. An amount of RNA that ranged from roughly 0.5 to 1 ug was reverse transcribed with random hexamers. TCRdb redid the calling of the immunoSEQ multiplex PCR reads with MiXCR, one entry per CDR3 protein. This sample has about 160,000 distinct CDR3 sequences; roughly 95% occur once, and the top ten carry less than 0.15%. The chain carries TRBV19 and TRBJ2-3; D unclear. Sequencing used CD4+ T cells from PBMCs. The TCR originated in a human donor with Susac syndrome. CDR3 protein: CASSMQTGTDTQYF. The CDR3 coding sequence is TGTGCCAGTAGTATGCAGACGGGCACAGATACGCAGTATTTT.